These 14 T cell receptor beta chains share one sample of origin, sequenced in a study of blood T cell repertoires in COVID-19. Clones were read by immunoSEQ multiplex PCR, and TCRdb kept only the in-frame ones, dropping some. The sample holds about 270,000 clones, approximately 89% seen once. The specimen sequenced was PBMCs or T cells enriched from blood (not recorded which). Every receptor here comes from a man in his forties who had been exposed to COVID-19.

The CDR3 nucleotides are TGTGCCAGCAGCTTACGAGAGAACACTGAAGCTTTCTTT. Translation gives CASSLRENTEAFF. This chain links TRBV11-2 with TRBJ1-1; D is unclear. CDR1 and CDR2 from the germline V gene are SGHAT and FQNNGV. The CDR3 has 13 residues. The ends were cut back, 2 bases at V and 1 base at J, with 5 bases in the middle.

J is TRBJ1-1 and V is TRBV2, with D perhaps matching TRBD1 (5 bases). Trimming left V 8 bases short and J 5 bases short, with 21 bases between. In germline, CDR1 is SNHLY, CDR2 FYNNEI. The CDR3 loop spans 15 amino acids. The CDR3 DNA reads TGTGCCAGCGGGGCGGAAGGCGGTAAGGGGACTGAAGCTTTCTTT. This translates into CASGAEGGKGTEAFF. The full variable domain, rest sourced from reference TRBV2 and TRBJ1-1, is EPEVTQTPSHQVTQMGQEVILRCVPISNHLYFYWYRQILGQKVEFLVSFYNNEISEKSEIFDDQFSVERPDGSNFTLKIRSTKLEDSAMYFCASGAEGGKGTEAFFGQGTRLTVV.

This chain links TRBV28 with TRBJ2-1; 9 nucleotides agree with TRBD2. The CDR3 runs to 14 residues. V lost 5 bases to trimming and J lost 2 bases; unmatched junction nucleotides: 1. The V gene's germline CDR1 is MDHEN and CDR2 SYDVKM. The CDR3 region has the DNA TGTGCCAGCAGTCCTAGCGGGACCTACAATGAGCAGTTCTTC. This sequence encodes CASSPSGTYNEQFF.

The rearrangement links TRBV13 to TRBJ2-5; possibly TRBD2 for D (5 bases). The length of the CDR3 is 14 residues. In germline, CDR1 is PRHDT, CDR2 FYEKMQ (reference sequence). V was clipped by 4 bases and J by 5 bases, with 14 bases between them. CDR3 in amino acids: CASSSGLRGETQYF. CDR3 bases: TGTGCCAGCAGCTCAGGTTTGCGAGGGGAGACCCAGTACTTC.

The CDR3 region has the DNA TGTGCCAGCAGCCAAGACCCCTCTAGAATGGCTGAGCAGTTCTTC. Translated: CASSQDPSRMAEQFF. The genes are TRBV3-1 (or the pseudogene TRBV3-2) and TRBJ2-1; D remains ambiguous. The CDR3 runs 15 residues. Germline-derived CDR1 and CDR2 are LGHDT and YNNKEL (reference sequence). V was shortened by 0 bases and J by 9 bases, with 15 bases between the two germline ends.

This rearrangement joins TRBV6-2 or TRBV6-3 to TRBJ2-1; 10 positions match TRBD2. The CDR3 runs 16 residues. The trim removed 4 bases at V and 6 bases at J, leaving 9 bases unmatched. Germline V gene sequence: CDR1 MNHEY, CDR2 SVGEGT. CDR3 residues: CASSSGPSGRGNEQFF. DNA of the CDR3: TGTGCCAGCAGTTCCGGACCTAGCGGGAGAGGCAATGAGCAGTTCTTC.

The chain employs TRBV4-1 and TRBJ1-2; D gene unclear. CDR3 length equals 13 residues. With 2 bases removed from V and 8 bases from J, the gap between germline ends came to 12 bases. Germline V gene data show CDR1 as MGHRA and CDR2 as YSYEKL. Here the CDR3 reads CASSQSGSGGYTF. The DNA of the CDR3 is TGCGCCAGCAGCCAATCCGGGTCGGGGGGCTACACCTTC.

The chain couples TRBV24-1 to TRBJ2-5; D possibly corresponds to TRBD2 (7 bases). The CDR3 loop spans 12 amino acids. Trimming shortened V by 7 bases and J by 7 bases, and 12 bases separated the two germline ends. Per germline, CDR1 KGHDR and CDR2 SFDVKD. The CDR3 reads CATSGGRGTQYF. The CDR3 DNA is TGTGCCACCAGCGGGGGGCGAGGGACCCAGTACTTC.

The chain carries TRBV19 and TRBJ1-1; weak D call: TRBD1 (6 bases). Trimming removed 2 bases at V and 2 bases at J, with 21 bases between. This CDR3 is built from 18 residues. CDR1 is LNHDA and CDR2 is SQIVND in the germline V gene (reference sequence). Here the CDR3 reads CASSIRARGTLHNTEAFF. CDR3 nucleotide sequence: TGTGCCAGTAGTATAAGGGCCAGGGGTACGCTCCACAACACTGAAGCTTTCTTT. Full variable domain (rest looked up from reference TRBV19 and TRBJ1-1): DGGITQSPKYLFRKEGQNVTLSCEQNLNHDAMYWYRQDPGQGLRLIYYSQIVNDFQKGDIAEGYSVSREKKESFPLTVTSAQKNPTAFYLCASSIRARGTLHNTEAFFGQGTRLTVV.

The chain carries TRBV2 and TRBJ1-5, with D unresolved. Between the trimmed V and J ends, which lost 1 base and 0 bases, there was a span of 10 bases. CDR1 and CDR2 (germline): SNHLY, FYNNEI. The CDR3 has 16 residues. The CDR3 nucleotides are TGTGCCAGCAGTGAAGGCCACAGCTATAGCAATCAGCCCCAGCATTTT. Encoded protein: CASSEGHSYSNQPQHF. The whole variable domain, filled in from reference TRBV2 and TRBJ1-5, reads EPEVTQTPSHQVTQMGQEVILRCVPISNHLYFYWYRQILGQKVEFLVSFYNNEISEKSEIFDDQFSVERPDGSNFTLKIRSTKLEDSAMYFCASSEGHSYSNQPQHFGDGTRLSIL.

V is TRBV11-2 and J is TRBJ2-7; possibly TRBD2 for D (7 bases). Germline V gives CDR1 SGHAT, CDR2 FQNNGV. The CDR3 runs to 17 residues. V lost 1 base to trimming and J lost 2 bases, with 18 bases between them. The CDR3 protein is CASSLVRGARRPYEQYF. CDR3 bases: TGTGCCAGCAGCTTAGTACGGGGGGCGAGGCGCCCCTACGAGCAGTACTTC.

The gene calls are TRBV7-9 and TRBJ1-2; the match to TRBD1 covers 9 bases. The V segment lost 0 bases and the J segment 8 bases; nucleotides outside the gene matches: 10. Germline CDR1 is SEHNR and CDR2 is FQNEAQ (reference sequence). The CDR3 extends over 16 amino acids. The CDR3 DNA reads as TGTGCCAGCAGCTTAGCCCGAACGGACAGGGGAGAAGGCTACACCTTC. Amino acid sequence: CASSLARTDRGEGYTF.

The chain carries TRBV6-2 or TRBV6-3 and TRBJ2-2; 13 bases fit TRBD2. This CDR3 contains 19 residues. Germline V gives CDR1 MNHEY, CDR2 SVGEGT. V was clipped by 4 bases and J by 1 base; unmatched bases: 9. As DNA, the CDR3 is TGTGCCAGCAGTTCACTAGCGGGAGGGCCTCTGGGGAACACCGGGGAGCTGTTTTTT. Residues: CASSSLAGGPLGNTGELFF.

A note on this clone: This is likely a read error, given that the CDR3 carries no conserved phenylalanine or tryptophan at its end. The limits of the CDR3 on the DNA are not certain, so only TCRdb's listed CDR3 is given. The V and J genes are TRBV24-1 and TRBJ2-7; the table's D call of TRBD2 was not tested on the DNA. Per the germline V gene, CDR1 is KGHDR and CDR2 is SFDVKD. The CDR3 comprises 10 residues, both ends counted. CDR3 in amino acids: CATSDIAGWN.